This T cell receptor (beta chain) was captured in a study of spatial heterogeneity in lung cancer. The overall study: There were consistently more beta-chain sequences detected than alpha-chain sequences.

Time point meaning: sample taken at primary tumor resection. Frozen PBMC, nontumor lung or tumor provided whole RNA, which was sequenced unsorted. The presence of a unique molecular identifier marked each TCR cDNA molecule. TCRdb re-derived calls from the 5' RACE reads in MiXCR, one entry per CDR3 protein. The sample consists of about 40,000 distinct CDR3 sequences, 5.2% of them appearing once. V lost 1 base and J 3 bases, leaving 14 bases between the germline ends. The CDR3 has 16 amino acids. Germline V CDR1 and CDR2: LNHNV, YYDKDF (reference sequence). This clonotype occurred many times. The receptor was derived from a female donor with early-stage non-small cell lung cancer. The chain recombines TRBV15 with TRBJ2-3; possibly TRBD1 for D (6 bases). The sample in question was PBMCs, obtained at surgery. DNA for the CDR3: TGTGCCACCAGCAGAGGTCCAGGGACATTTACAGATACGCAGTATTTT. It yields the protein CATSRGPGTFTDTQYF.